Sequencing of this TCR beta chain was carried out in a study of T cells in Graves' hyperthyroidism and ophthalmopathy. Amplification of TCR beta CDR3 regions used RNA as the template. HTBI primers were used for first-round RT-PCR of the TCR CDR3. MiXCR was run by TCRdb on the multiplex PCR reads, yielding one entry per CDR3 protein. The sample records about 560,000 distinct CDR3 sequences, 16% being singletons. The CDR3 covers 16 residues. V was clipped by 8 bases and J by 1 base, with 18 bases between them. Per germline, CDR1 LNHDA and CDR2 SQIVND (reference sequence). Hyperthyroidism was newly diagnosed in patients aged 18 to 65 (duration under 2 months). The source of the PBMCs was less than 12 ml of fresh peripheral blood.

Specimen: blood. The clonotype originates from a woman aged 18-29 years with Graves' hyperthyroidism. The gene calls are TRBV19 and TRBJ1-5; D might be TRBD1 (5 bases). CDR3 loop: CASATVGGRSNQPQHF. CDR3 DNA: TGTGCCAGTGCGACGGTTGGGGGAAGGAGCAATCAGCCCCAGCATTTT.